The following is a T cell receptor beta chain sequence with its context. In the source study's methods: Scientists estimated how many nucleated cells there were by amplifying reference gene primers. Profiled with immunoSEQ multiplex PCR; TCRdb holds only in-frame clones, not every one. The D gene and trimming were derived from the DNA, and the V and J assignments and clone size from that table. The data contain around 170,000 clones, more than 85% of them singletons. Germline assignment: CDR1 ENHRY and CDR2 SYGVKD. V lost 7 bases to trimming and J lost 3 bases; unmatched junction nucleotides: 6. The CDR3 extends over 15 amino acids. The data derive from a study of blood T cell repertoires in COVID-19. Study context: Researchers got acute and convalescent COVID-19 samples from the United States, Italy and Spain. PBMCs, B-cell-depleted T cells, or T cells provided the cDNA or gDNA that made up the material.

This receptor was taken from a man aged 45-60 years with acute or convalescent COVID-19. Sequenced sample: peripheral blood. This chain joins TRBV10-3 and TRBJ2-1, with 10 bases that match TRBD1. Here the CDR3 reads CAINGGQGVYNEQFF. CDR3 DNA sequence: TGTGCCATCAATGGTGGACAGGGGGTCTACAATGAGCAGTTCTTC.